Shown below are 22 T cell receptor beta chains from a single sample sequenced in a study of cytomegalovirus exposure and HLA in healthy donors. Some clones are missing from TCRdb's copy, which holds only in-frame ones; the method was immunoSEQ multiplex PCR. This sample has fewer than 100,000 clones; about 94% occur once, and the top ten carry less than 2.5%. Source material: PBMCs. The receptors were gathered from a woman in her late teens or twenties in good health and CMV-seronegative.

This chain links TRBV7-9 with TRBJ2-1, with 7 positions matching TRBD2. The germline gives CDR1 SEHNR, CDR2 FQNEAQ (reference sequence). Trimming removed 7 bases from V and 6 bases from J; junction bases left unmatched: 6. The CDR3 sequence is 13 residues long. Here the CDR3 DNA reads TGTGCCAGCAACCCCCGCGGGGGCAATGAGCAGTTCTTC. As protein: CASNPRGGNEQFF.

This chain uses TRBV6-5 with TRBJ1-1; D is ambiguous. The CDR3 contains 15 residues. The V end was cut by 2 bases, the J end by 0 bases, with 10 bases between. Germline CDR1 is MNHEY and CDR2 is SVGAGI. In DNA, the CDR3 is TGTGCCAGCAGTTACGAAACGGGGATGAACACTGAAGCTTTCTTT. Protein product: CASSYETGMNTEAFF.

The rearrangement joins TRBV13 to TRBJ2-7; TRBD2 agrees at 7 bases. The CDR3 is made up of 14 amino acids. J gave up 1 base and V 4 bases, and 4 bases lay outside the gene matches. The germline V gene has CDR1 PRHDT and CDR2 FYEKMQ (reference sequence). The CDR3 DNA reads TGTGCCAGCAGCTCACTAGCGTCATCCTACGAGCAGTACTTC. The encoded protein is CASSSLASSYEQYF. Full variable domain (outside the CDR3, taken from reference TRBV13 and TRBJ2-7): AAGVIQSPRHLIKEKRETATLKCYPIPRHDTVYWYQQGPGQDPQFLISFYEKMQSDKGSIPDRFSAQQFSDYHSELNMSSLELGDSALYFCASSSLASSYEQYFGPGTRLTVT.

This clone has only one observation. In nucleotides, the CDR3 is TGTGCCAGCAGCTCAACTCCCCCGGGGTCCTACAATGAGCAGTTCTTC. This codes for CASSSTPPGSYNEQFF. The chain links TRBV11-2 to TRBJ2-1; maybe TRBD2 (5 bases). This CDR3 spans 16 amino acids. The germline V gene has CDR1 SGHAT and CDR2 FQNNGV. The ends were cut back, 4 bases at V and 1 base at J, with 14 bases in the middle.

This sequence joins TRBV11-2 and TRBJ1-4; 8 nucleotides line up with TRBD1. The ends lost 5 bases at V and 4 bases at J; junction bases unmatched: 6. Germline V CDR1 and CDR2: SGHAT, FQNNGV. The length of the CDR3 is 15 residues. CDR3 nucleotide sequence: TGTGCCAGCAGCACGCGGACAGGGATTAATGAAAAACTGTTTTTT. Its translation: CASSTRTGINEKLFF.

The chain links TRBV5-5 to TRBJ2-1; 12 positions match TRBD2. Trimming cost V 2 bases and J 6 bases; bases outside gene matches: 18. Germline V CDR1 and CDR2: SGHKS, YYEKEE (reference sequence). This CDR3 has 20 residues. CDR3 DNA: TGTGCCAGCAGCTTAACGACTAGCGGGAGTTTTTTTCAGGACCGCAATGAGCAGTTCTTC. Protein sequence: CASSLTTSGSFFQDRNEQFF. The full variable domain, completed using reference TRBV5-5 and TRBJ2-1, is DAGVTQSPTHLIKTRGQQVTLRCSPISGHKSVSWYQQVLGQGPQFIFQYYEKEERGRGNFPDRFSARQFPNYSSELNVNALLLGDSALYLCASSLTTSGSFFQDRNEQFFGPGTRLTVL.

This sequence joins TRBV25-1 and TRBJ2-7; no reliable D call. The germline gives CDR1 MGHDK, CDR2 SYGVNS. This CDR3 is 14 amino acids long. Trimming took off 7 bases at V and 4 bases at J, with 17 bases between the two ends. The CDR3, as DNA: TGTGCCAGCATCAATACGCCGGTTCTGTACGAGCAGTACTTC. The encoded protein is CASINTPVLYEQYF.

The V gene is TRBV7-8, the J gene TRBJ2-3, with 9 positions matching TRBD2. The germline gives CDR1 SGHVS, CDR2 FQNEAQ. The CDR3 contains 16 residues. The ends lost 7 bases at V and 2 bases at J; junction bases unmatched: 10. The CDR3 loop reads CASTIVGLAPTDTQYF. The CDR3 region has the DNA TGTGCCAGCACTATTGTGGGACTAGCCCCCACAGATACGCAGTATTTT.

This clone appeared a single time. The chain recombines TRBV27 with TRBJ2-7; 12 bases fit TRBD1. Germline values: CDR1 MNHEY, CDR2 SMNVEV (reference sequence). Trimming at V came to 4 bases and at J to 6 bases, leaving 4 bases not matched to a gene. This CDR3 comprises 14 residues. The CDR3 DNA reads as TGTGCCAGCAGTTGGGGGACAGGGGGCGTCGAGCAGTACTTC. Protein sequence: CASSWGTGGVEQYF.

The chain carries TRBV30 and TRBJ2-5; D could derive from TRBD1 or TRBD2 (5 bases each). V lost 8 bases and J 5 bases, leaving 12 bases between the germline ends. This CDR3 contains 11 residues. Per the germline V gene, CDR1 is GTSNPN and CDR2 is SVGIG (reference sequence). The CDR3: CAGTTGETQYF. The CDR3 DNA sequence: TGTGCCGGGACCACGGGGGAGACCCAGTACTTC.

V gene TRBV20-1 combines with J gene TRBJ2-1; TRBD2 matches 8 bases. CDR3 size: 11 residues. Germline V lookup: CDR1 DFQATT, CDR2 SNEGSKA (reference sequence). J was trimmed by 9 bases and V by 6 bases; bases with no gene match: 4. CDR3 in amino acids: CSAGGGTEQFF. The CDR3 coding sequence is TGCAGTGCCGGGGGGGGGACTGAGCAGTTCTTC.

This chain uses TRBV7-2 with TRBJ1-1, with D perhaps TRBD1 (5 bases). The CDR3 spans 16 residues. The V and J ends lost 4 bases and 5 bases respectively, with 20 bases between them. The germline V gene has CDR1 SGHTA and CDR2 FQGNSA. CDR3 bases: TGTGCCAGCAGCTCGAATCCTCCAGGGTCGTCAACTGAAGCTTTCTTT. It codes for CASSSNPPGSSTEAFF.

V is TRBV6-1 and J is TRBJ2-7; 11 nucleotides align to TRBD1. The CDR3 has 14 residues. CDR1 and CDR2 (germline): MNHNS, SASEGT. The V gene end was trimmed by 5 bases and the J gene end by 5 bases; junction bases not matched to a gene: 5. The CDR3 region is CASSIRTGGHEQYF. The CDR3 nucleotides are TGTGCCAGCAGTATAAGGACAGGGGGCCACGAGCAGTACTTC.

The genes are TRBV6-1 and TRBJ2-1, with D perhaps matching TRBD2 (6 bases). Deletions cut 4 bases from V and 3 bases from J, with 13 bases between. The germline V gene has CDR1 MNHNS and CDR2 SASEGT. The CDR3 sequence is 15 residues long. The chain's CDR3 is CASSVRTTSYNEQFF. The CDR3 coding sequence is TGTGCCAGCAGTGTTAGGACTACGAGCTACAATGAGCAGTTCTTC.

This clone was detected only once. The V gene is TRBV2, the J gene TRBJ2-2, with TRBD1 matching 10 bases. The CDR3 is 20 residues long. With V trimmed by 1 base and J by 3 bases, 14 bases remained unmatched. Germline assignment: CDR1 SNHLY and CDR2 FYNNEI. The CDR3 DNA follows: TGTGCCAGCAGTGAAGTGACGACAGGGGGCTCCCCTATTCACACCGGGGAGCTGTTTTTT. The encoded protein is CASSEVTTGGSPIHTGELFF.

CDR3 residues: CSVEIGLGNQETQYF. CDR3 in DNA: TGCAGCGTTGAAATCGGGTTAGGCAACCAAGAGACCCAGTACTTC. The rearrangement joins TRBV29-1 to TRBJ2-5; no clear D. Trimming pared 2 bases from V and 0 bases from J, leaving 13 bases between. The germline V gene encodes CDR1 SQVTM and CDR2 ANQGSEA. The CDR3 totals 15 residues.

The J gene is TRBJ1-1, the V gene TRBV30; 7 bases map to TRBD1. Per the germline V gene, CDR1 is GTSNPN and CDR2 is SVGIG (reference sequence). The CDR3 consists of 13 residues. The ends lost 7 bases at V and 0 bases at J; junction bases unmatched: 5. The CDR3 bases are TGTGCCTTGCACAGGGGCATGAACACTGAAGCTTTCTTT. Protein sequence: CALHRGMNTEAFF.

This chain joins TRBV4-2 and TRBJ2-1, with D maybe TRBD1 (6 bases). This CDR3 is built from 17 residues. V gave up 4 bases and J gave up 0 bases, with 16 bases separating them. Germline CDR1 LGHNA, CDR2 YNFKEQ. The CDR3 DNA sequence: TGTGCCAGCAGCCGGTCGCACAGGGCGAGCTCCTACAATGAGCAGTTCTTC. It is translated as CASSRSHRASSYNEQFF.

The V call is TRBV9, the J call TRBJ2-3; TRBD2 agrees at 8 bases. CDR3 length: 15 amino acids. J was trimmed by 5 bases and V by 0 bases; bases with no gene match: 5. The V gene's germline CDR1 is SGDLS and CDR2 YYNGEE. CDR3 sequence: CASSVVAGGGDTQYF. CDR3 bases: TGTGCCAGCAGCGTAGTTGCGGGGGGCGGAGATACGCAGTATTTT.

V and J are TRBV7-2 and TRBJ2-2; TRBD1 is a possible D gene (6 bases). V shed 4 bases and J shed 3 bases, with 12 bases lying between them. The length of the CDR3 is 15 residues. CDR1 SGHTA and CDR2 FQGNSA come from the germline V gene. CDR3 region: CASSYLTGYTGELFF. The CDR3 nucleotides read TGTGCCAGCAGCTACCTGACAGGATACACCGGGGAGCTGTTTTTT. The whole variable domain, filled in from reference TRBV7-2 and TRBJ2-2, reads GAGVSQSPSNKVTEKGKDVELRCDPISGHTALYWYRQSLGQGLEFLIYFQGNSAPDKSGLPSDRFSAERTGGSVSTLTIQRTQQEDSAVYLCASSYLTGYTGELFFGEGSRLTVL.

The J gene is TRBJ2-5, the V gene TRBV2, with 7 bases aligning to TRBD1. The CDR3 spans 14 residues. V was pared by 6 bases and J by 5 bases, with 9 bases of the junction left unmatched. Per the germline V gene, CDR1 is SNHLY and CDR2 is FYNNEI. Here the CDR3 reads CASSSDRVGETQYF. Written as DNA, the CDR3 is TGTGCCAGCAGCTCCGACAGGGTGGGGGAGACCCAGTACTTC.

The rearrangement links TRBV27 to TRBJ1-2; 7 bases map to TRBD1. J was trimmed by 3 bases and V by 5 bases; bases with no gene match: 6. This CDR3 contains 14 residues. The germline gives CDR1 MNHEY, CDR2 SMNVEV (reference sequence). The CDR3 DNA is TGTGCCAGCAGTCCCACAGGGGTGTACTATGGCTACACCTTC. It specifies CASSPTGVYYGYTF.